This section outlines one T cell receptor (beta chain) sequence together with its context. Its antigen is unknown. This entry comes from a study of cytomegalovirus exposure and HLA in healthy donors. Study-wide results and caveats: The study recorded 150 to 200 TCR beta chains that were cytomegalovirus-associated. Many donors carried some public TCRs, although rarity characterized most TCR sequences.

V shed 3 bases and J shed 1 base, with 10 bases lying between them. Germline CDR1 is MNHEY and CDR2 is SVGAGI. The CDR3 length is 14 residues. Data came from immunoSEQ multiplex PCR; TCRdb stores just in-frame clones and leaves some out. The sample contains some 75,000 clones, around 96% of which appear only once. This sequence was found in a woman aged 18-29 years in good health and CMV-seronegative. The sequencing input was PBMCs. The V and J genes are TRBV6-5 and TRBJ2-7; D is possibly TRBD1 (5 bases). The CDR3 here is CASSYGQGSYEQYF. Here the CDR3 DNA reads TGTGCCAGCAGTTATGGGCAGGGTTCCTACGAGCAGTACTTC.